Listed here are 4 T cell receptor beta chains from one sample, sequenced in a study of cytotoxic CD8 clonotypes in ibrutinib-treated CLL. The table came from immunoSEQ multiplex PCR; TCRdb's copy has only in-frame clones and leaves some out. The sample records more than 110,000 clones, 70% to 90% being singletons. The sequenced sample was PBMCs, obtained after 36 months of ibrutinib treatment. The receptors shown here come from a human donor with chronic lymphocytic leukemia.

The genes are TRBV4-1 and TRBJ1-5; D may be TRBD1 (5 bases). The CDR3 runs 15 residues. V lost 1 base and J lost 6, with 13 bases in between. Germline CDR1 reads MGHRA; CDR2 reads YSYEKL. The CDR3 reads CASSQAPGSRQPQHF. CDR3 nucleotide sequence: TGCGCCAGCAGCCAAGCCCCAGGGAGCCGTCAGCCCCAGCATTTT.

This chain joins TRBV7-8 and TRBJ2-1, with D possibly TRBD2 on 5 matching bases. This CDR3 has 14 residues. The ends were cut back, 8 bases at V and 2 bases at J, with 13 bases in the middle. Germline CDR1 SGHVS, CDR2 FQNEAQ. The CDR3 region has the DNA TGTGCCAGCCGCTCGAGGGAAACCTACAATGAGCAGTTCTTC. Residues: CASRSRETYNEQFF. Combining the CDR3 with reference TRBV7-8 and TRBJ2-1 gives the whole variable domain GAGVSQSPRYKVAKRGQDVALRCDPISGHVSLFWYQQALGQGPEFLTYFQNEAQLDKSGLPSDRFFAERPEGSVSTLKIQRTQQEDSAVYLCASRSRETYNEQFFGPGTRLTVL.

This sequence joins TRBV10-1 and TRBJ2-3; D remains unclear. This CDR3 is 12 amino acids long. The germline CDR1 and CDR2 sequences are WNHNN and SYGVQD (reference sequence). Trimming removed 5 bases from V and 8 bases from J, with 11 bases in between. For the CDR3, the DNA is TGCGCCAGCAGTAGAACCATGAGTACGCAGTATTTT. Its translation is CASSRTMSTQYF.

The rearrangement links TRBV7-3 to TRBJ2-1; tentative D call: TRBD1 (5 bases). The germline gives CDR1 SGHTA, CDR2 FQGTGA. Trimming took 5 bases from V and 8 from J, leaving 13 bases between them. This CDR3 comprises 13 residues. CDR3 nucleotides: TGTGCCAGCAGCCGCGGTTGGGGCCATGAGCAGTTCTTC. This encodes CASSRGWGHEQFF.